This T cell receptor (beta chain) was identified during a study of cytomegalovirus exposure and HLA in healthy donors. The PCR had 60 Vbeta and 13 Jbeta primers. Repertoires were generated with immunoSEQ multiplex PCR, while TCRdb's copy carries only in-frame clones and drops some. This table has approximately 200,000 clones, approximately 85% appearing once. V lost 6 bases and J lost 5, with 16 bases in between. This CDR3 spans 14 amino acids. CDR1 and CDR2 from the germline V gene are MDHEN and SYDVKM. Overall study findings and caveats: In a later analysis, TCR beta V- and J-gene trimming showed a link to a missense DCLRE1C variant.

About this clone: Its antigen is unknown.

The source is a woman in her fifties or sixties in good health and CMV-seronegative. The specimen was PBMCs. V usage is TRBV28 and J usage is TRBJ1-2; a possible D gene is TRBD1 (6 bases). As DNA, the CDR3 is TGTGCCAGCAGGTGGACAGTCCCCCCTTATGGCTACACCTTC. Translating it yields CASRWTVPPYGYTF.